This T cell receptor (beta chain) was documented in a study of OX40 agonist ivuxolimab in advanced cancers. Study in general: Patients were dosed intravenously with ivuxolimab at 0.01 to 10 mg/kg every 2 weeks.

This CDR3 is built from 14 residues. In germline, CDR1 is MNHEY, CDR2 SVGAGI. Between the trimmed V and J ends, which lost 5 bases and 2 bases, there was a span of 13 bases. TCRdb's copy holds only in-frame clones and misses some; the assay was immunoSEQ multiplex PCR. The top ten clones hold roughly 30% of a sample with about 22,000 clones, 84% of them seen once. This specimen consisted of CD4+ or CD8+ T cells sorted from blood, obtained in a trial of the OX40 agonist ivuxolimab. The chain links TRBV6-5 to TRBJ2-7, with D possibly TRBD1 on 6 matching bases. The origin of this receptor is an adult with an advanced solid tumor such as melanoma, head and neck, liver or kidney cancer. The CDR3 here is CASSTSTGTYEQYF. CDR3 nucleotide sequence: TGTGCCAGCAGTACTTCCACAGGGACCTACGAGCAGTACTTC.